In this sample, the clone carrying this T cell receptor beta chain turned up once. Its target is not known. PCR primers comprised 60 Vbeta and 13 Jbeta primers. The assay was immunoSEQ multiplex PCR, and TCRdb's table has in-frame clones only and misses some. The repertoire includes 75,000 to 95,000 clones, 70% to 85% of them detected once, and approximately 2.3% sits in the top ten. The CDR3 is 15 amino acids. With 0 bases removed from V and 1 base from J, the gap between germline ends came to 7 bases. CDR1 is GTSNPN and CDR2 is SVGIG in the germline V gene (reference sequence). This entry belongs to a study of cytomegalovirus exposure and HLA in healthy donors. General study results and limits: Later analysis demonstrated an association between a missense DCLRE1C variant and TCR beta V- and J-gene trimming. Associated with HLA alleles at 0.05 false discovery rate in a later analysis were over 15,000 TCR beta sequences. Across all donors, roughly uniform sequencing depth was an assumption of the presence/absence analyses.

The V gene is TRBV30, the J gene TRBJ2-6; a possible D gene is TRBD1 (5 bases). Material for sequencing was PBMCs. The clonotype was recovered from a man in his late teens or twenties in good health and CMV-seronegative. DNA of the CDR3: TGTGCCTGGAGTGTACGACAGTCTGGGGCCAACGTCCTGACTTTC. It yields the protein CAWSVRQSGANVLTF.